The 25 T cell receptor beta chains below were found in one sample sequenced in a study of T cells in Graves' hyperthyroidism and ophthalmopathy. Amplification of TCR beta CDR3 regions used RNA as the template. TCR CDR3 underwent first-round RT-PCR with the HTBI primer set. TCRdb redid the calling of the multiplex PCR reads with MiXCR, one entry per CDR3 protein. The sample has roughly 750,000 distinct CDR3 sequences, 16% seen once. Sequencing was carried out using blood. The receptors were gathered from a man aged 18 to 29 with Graves' hyperthyroidism.

This clonotype was found a few times. The chain combines TRBV28 with TRBJ2-7; D possibly corresponds to TRBD1 (5 bases). The CDR3 consists of 14 residues. CDR1 and CDR2 (germline): MDHEN, SYDVKM. Trimming shortened V by 4 bases and J by 0 bases, and 10 bases separated the two germline ends. The CDR3 is CASSSGLSSYEQYF. In nucleotides, the CDR3 is TGTGCCAGCAGTTCAGGGCTCAGCTCCTACGAGCAGTACTTC.

This clonotype was counted at least ten times. V is TRBV20-1 and J is TRBJ2-1, with 13 bases fitting TRBD2. Per germline, CDR1 DFQATT and CDR2 SNEGSKA (reference sequence). The CDR3 totals 14 residues. V shed 6 bases and J 13 bases; nucleotides not matched to a gene: 12. The CDR3 here is CSALLAGGPHPQFF. The CDR3 DNA sequence: TGCAGTGCGTTACTAGCGGGAGGGCCGCATCCCCAGTTCTTC.

The J gene is TRBJ2-2, the V gene TRBV4-3; tentative D call: TRBD2 (5 bases). This CDR3 comprises 18 residues. Germline values: CDR1 LGHNA, CDR2 YSLEER. V was clipped by 1 base and J by 2 bases, with 17 bases between them. The CDR3 DNA reads TGCGCCAGCAGCCAAGCCCCACTCCAAGCGGTTAACACCGGGGAGCTGTTTTTT. Amino acid sequence: CASSQAPLQAVNTGELFF.

This clonotype was counted ten times or more. The V and J genes are TRBV7-8 and TRBJ2-2, with 10 bases lining up with TRBD2. V was pared by 1 base and J by 6 bases, with 5 bases of the junction left unmatched. The CDR3 is made up of 16 amino acids. Germline CDR1 is SGHVS and CDR2 is FQNEAQ. The CDR3 here is CASSLVGTSVAGELFF. CDR3 nucleotides: TGTGCCAGCAGCTTAGTCGGGACTAGCGTAGCCGGGGAGCTGTTTTTT.

The chain couples TRBV15 to TRBJ2-1, with 8 bases lining up with TRBD2. V lost 3 bases and J lost 0; bases outside the gene matches: 4. CDR1 and CDR2 from the germline V gene are LNHNV and YYDKDF (reference sequence). The CDR3 consists of 16 residues. The CDR3 DNA follows: TGTGCCACCAGCAGTCCCAGCGGGAGCTCCTACAATGAGCAGTTCTTC. Translation gives CATSSPSGSSYNEQFF.

In its sample, this clonotype was seen many times. The J gene is TRBJ2-7, the V gene TRBV28, with 7 bases identical to TRBD2. The germline V gene has CDR1 MDHEN and CDR2 SYDVKM. The CDR3 loop spans 14 amino acids. The V segment lost 7 bases and the J segment 5 bases; nucleotides outside the gene matches: 11. Written as DNA, the CDR3 is TGTGCCAGCAATTCTAGGCGGGAGAGAGACGAGCAGTACTTC. Protein product: CASNSRRERDEQYF.

Of note for this clonotype: At one end the junction does not follow the germline gene, possibly because of a read error. V usage is TRBV24-1 and J usage is TRBJ2-1; the D gene is possibly TRBD2 (6 bases). The length of the CDR3 is 13 residues. Germline assignment: CDR1 KGHDR and CDR2 SFDVKD. The CDR3 spells CATAEGSYSEQFF. The DNA for the CDR3 is TGTGCCACCGCGGAGGGCTCCTACAGTGAGCAGTTCTTC.

This clonotype was seen at least ten times. The V call is TRBV5-1, the J call TRBJ2-7, with 10 bases that match TRBD1. V gave up 4 bases and J gave up 3 bases; unmatched junction bases: 4. The CDR3 length is 14 residues. Germline CDR1 reads SGHRS; CDR2 reads YFSETQ. The DNA for the CDR3 is TGCGCCAGCAGCCCTCGGACAGGGGGCTACGAGCAGTACTTC. Translated: CASSPRTGGYEQYF.

V usage is TRBV29-1 and J usage is TRBJ1-1; D is ambiguous. CDR3 length: 14 amino acids. Trimming took off 1 base at V and 11 bases at J, with 20 bases between the two ends. Germline V CDR1 and CDR2: SQVTM, ANQGSEA. CDR3 sequence reads: CSVEVGHTVGLAFF. In DNA, the CDR3 is TGCAGCGTTGAAGTAGGGCATACGGTCGGTTTGGCTTTCTTT.

At least ten counts were recorded for this clonotype. The rearrangement links TRBV30 to TRBJ2-1, with 14 bases fitting TRBD2. V shed 2 bases, J shed 4 bases, and the junction held 7 bases outside the gene matches. The CDR3 runs to 17 residues. Germline values: CDR1 GTSNPN, CDR2 SVGIG (reference sequence). CDR3 nucleotides: TGTGCCTGGAGTCCCAAGGGACTAGCGGGAGCGTACAATGAGCAGTTCTTC. Protein: CAWSPKGLAGAYNEQFF.

The chain joins TRBV20-1 to TRBJ2-3; possible D gene TRBD2, 5 bases. Trimming left V 3 bases short and J 2 bases short, with 12 bases between. Germline lookup yields CDR1 DFQATT and CDR2 SNEGSKA (reference sequence). This CDR3 is 14 amino acids long. The CDR3 spells CSARSSLNTDTQYF. In nucleotides, the CDR3 is TGCAGTGCTAGGTCTAGCCTAAACACAGATACGCAGTATTTT.

The chain has TRBV18 and TRBJ2-4; either TRBD1 or TRBD2 may fit D (7 bases each). The CDR3 contains 16 residues. The germline V gene encodes CDR1 KGHSH and CDR2 LQKENI. Trimming removed 1 base from V and 7 bases from J, with 17 bases in between. DNA for the CDR3: TGTGCCAGCTCACCACTCGCAGGGGGAGGGAGGAACATTCAGTACTTC. It translates to CASSPLAGGGRNIQYF.

This clonotype was counted ten times or more. The J gene is TRBJ2-7, the V gene TRBV12-3 or TRBV12-4, with TRBD1 matching 9 bases. The CDR3 totals 15 residues. Losses at the gene ends were 2 bases for V and 6 bases for J; bases not matched to a gene: 8. CDR3 protein: CASSLLGTGTSEQYF. The CDR3 DNA sequence: TGTGCCAGCAGTTTATTAGGGACAGGGACCTCCGAGCAGTACTTC.

The J gene is TRBJ2-7, the V gene TRBV9; TRBD1 is a possible D gene (6 bases). The CDR3 covers 14 residues. Germline values: CDR1 SGDLS, CDR2 YYNGEE. V lost 0 bases, J lost 4 bases, and 11 bases lay in between. CDR3 in DNA: TGTGCCAGCAGCGTAGAACCAGGGGCTTACGAGCAGTACTTC. Translated, it gives CASSVEPGAYEQYF.

Many counts were recorded for this clonotype. The genes are TRBV12-3 or TRBV12-4 and TRBJ1-1; 8 positions match TRBD1. CDR3 length equals 15 residues. Trimming at V came to 6 bases and at J to 5 bases, leaving 11 bases not matched to a gene. As DNA, the CDR3 is TGTGCCAGCAGCCCCCACGGACAGGGATTGACTGAAGCTTTCTTT. Its protein is CASSPHGQGLTEAFF.

The chain recombines TRBV29-1 with TRBJ2-7; the D is unclear. V was clipped by 4 bases and J by 1 base, with 11 bases between them. The CDR3 covers 13 residues. Germline V gives CDR1 SQVTM, CDR2 ANQGSEA. The CDR3 bases are TGCAGCGTTGGAAAGGGTGTGTCCTACGAGCAGTACTTC. The encoded protein is CSVGKGVSYEQYF.

The gene calls are TRBV12-3 or TRBV12-4 and TRBJ2-4; 7 positions match TRBD2. The V segment lost 6 bases and the J segment 4 bases; nucleotides outside the gene matches: 9. This CDR3 region has 15 residues. The CDR3 coding sequence is TGTGCCAGCAGCTGGACTAGTGCTATGAAAAACATTCAGTACTTC. This translates into CASSWTSAMKNIQYF.

There are a few counts of this clonotype. The gene calls are TRBV30 and TRBJ1-6, with 8 bases that match TRBD1. Germline CDR1 GTSNPN, CDR2 SVGIG (reference sequence). CDR3 length: 18 residues. V shed 2 bases and J 8 bases; nucleotides not matched to a gene: 17. CDR3 region: CAWSHDRGGPISYSPLHF. In DNA, the CDR3 is TGTGCCTGGAGTCACGACAGGGGAGGCCCGATCTCTTATTCACCCCTCCACTTT.

The chain has TRBV9 and TRBJ2-1; a weak D match, TRBD2 (7 bases). This CDR3 region has 16 residues. V was shortened by 0 bases and J by 4 bases, with 14 bases between the two germline ends. Germline V gene lookup returns CDR1 SGDLS and CDR2 YYNGEE. Here the CDR3 reads CASSVGGAGVYNEQFF. As DNA, the CDR3 is TGTGCCAGCAGCGTAGGGGGGGCGGGGGTTTACAATGAGCAGTTCTTC.

The chain combines TRBV6-1 with TRBJ1-5; D not certain. This CDR3 is built from 14 residues. Trimming shortened V by 2 bases and J by 1 base, and 6 bases separated the two germline ends. Germline V gene sequence: CDR1 MNHNS, CDR2 SASEGT. CDR3 sequence reads: CASSEPISNQPQHF. As DNA, the CDR3 is TGTGCCAGCAGTGAACCGATAAGCAATCAGCCCCAGCATTTT.

This clonotype was observed a handful of times. The CDR3, as DNA: TGTGCCAGTACCGCGACTAGCGGGTTCGCAGATACGCAGTATTTT. Residues: CASTATSGFADTQYF. The V call is TRBV19, the J call TRBJ2-3, with 10 positions matching TRBD2. J lost 4 bases, V lost 7 bases, and 8 bases had no gene match. The CDR3 contains 15 residues. Germline lookup yields CDR1 LNHDA and CDR2 SQIVND (reference sequence).

This clonotype was seen repeatedly, ten times or more. The chain recombines TRBV2 with TRBJ1-2, with 8 bases fitting TRBD1. CDR1 SNHLY and CDR2 FYNNEI come from the germline V gene. This CDR3 is built from 14 residues. The J segment lost 4 bases and the V segment lost 8 bases, leaving 9 bases of the junction unmatched. DNA of the CDR3: TGTGCCAGCGTAGTTGGACAGGGACTCTATGGCTACACCTTC. Amino acid sequence: CASVVGQGLYGYTF.

This clonotype was seen more than once but under ten times. J is TRBJ1-6 and V is TRBV12-3 or TRBV12-4, with D unresolved. Deletions cut 1 base from V and 8 bases from J, with 6 bases between. This CDR3 is built from 13 residues. DNA of the CDR3: TGTGCCAGCAGTTTAGGGCAGGATTCACCCCTCCACTTT. Amino acids: CASSLGQDSPLHF.

This clonotype was found many times. The chain couples TRBV12-3 or TRBV12-4 to TRBJ2-7, with D tentatively TRBD1 (6 bases). The CDR3 is 15 amino acids. V was clipped by 2 bases and J by 1 base, with 12 bases between them. The CDR3 nucleotides read TGTGCCAGCAGTTTACAGCAGGGGTTGTCCTACGAGCAGTACTTC. It yields the protein CASSLQQGLSYEQYF.

This clonotype was detected ten times or more. The chain links TRBV20-1 to TRBJ2-5; TRBD2 matches 13 bases. Losses at the gene ends were 2 bases for V and 5 bases for J; bases not matched to a gene: 2. The CDR3 covers 14 residues. Germline lookup yields CDR1 DFQATT and CDR2 SNEGSKA (reference sequence). The CDR3 nucleotides are TGCAGTGCTAGACAGACTAGCGGGAGGGAGACCCAGTACTTC. Translating it yields CSARQTSGRETQYF.